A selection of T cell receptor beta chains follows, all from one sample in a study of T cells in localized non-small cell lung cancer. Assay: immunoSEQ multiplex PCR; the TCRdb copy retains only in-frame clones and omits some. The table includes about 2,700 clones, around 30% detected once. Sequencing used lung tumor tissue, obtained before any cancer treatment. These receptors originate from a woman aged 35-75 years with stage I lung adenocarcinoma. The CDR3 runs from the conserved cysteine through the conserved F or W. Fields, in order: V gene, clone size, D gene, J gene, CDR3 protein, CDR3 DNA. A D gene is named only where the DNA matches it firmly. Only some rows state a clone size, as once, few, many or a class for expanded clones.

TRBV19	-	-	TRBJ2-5	CASGVQGQETQYF	TGTGCCAGTGGGGTCCAGGGGCAAGAGACCCAGTACTTC
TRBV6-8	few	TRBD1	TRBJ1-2	CASRLSGQGFYGYTF	TGTGCCAGCAGGCTCTCGGGACAGGGATTCTATGGCTACACCTTC
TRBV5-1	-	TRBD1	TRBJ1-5	CASSPTMTGGNQPQHF	TGCGCCAGCAGCCCGACTATGACAGGGGGCAATCAGCCCCAGCATTTT
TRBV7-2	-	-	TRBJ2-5	CASSLQGPVERETQYF	TGTGCCAGCAGCTTGCAGGGCCCGGTGGAGCGAGAGACCCAGTACTTC
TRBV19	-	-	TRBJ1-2	CASNPLGGFYGYTF	TGTGCCAGTAATCCTCTGGGGGGCTTCTATGGCTACACCTTC
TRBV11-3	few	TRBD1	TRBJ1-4	CASSHEGTGHEKLFF	TGTGCCAGCAGCCACGAGGGGACAGGGCATGAAAAACTGTTTTTT
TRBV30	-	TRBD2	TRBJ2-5	CAWSRLAGQETQYF	TGTGCCTGGAGTAGGCTAGCGGGGCAAGAGACCCAGTACTTC
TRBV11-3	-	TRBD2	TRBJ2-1	CASSLTSGSYYEQFF	TGTGCCAGCAGCCTTACTAGCGGGAGCTATTATGAGCAGTTCTTC
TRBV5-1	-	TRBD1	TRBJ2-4	CASSRGQGENIQYF	TGCGCCAGCAGCCGGGGACAGGGGGAGAACATTCAGTACTTC
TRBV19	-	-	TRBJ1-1	CASSKDRLLLNTEAFF	TGTGCCAGTAGTAAGGACAGACTTCTTTTGAACACTGAAGCTTTCTTT
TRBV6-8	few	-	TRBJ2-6	CASSYDGSGANVLTF	TGTGCCAGCAGTTACGACGGTTCTGGGGCCAACGTCCTGACTTTC
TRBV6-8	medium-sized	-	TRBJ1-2	CAISVSAFGYTF	TGTGCCATCAGTGTATCTGCCTTTGGCTACACCTTC
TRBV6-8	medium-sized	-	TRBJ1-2	CASSVATAGVYGYTF	TGTGCCAGCAGTGTTGCAACGGCAGGGGTCTATGGCTACACCTTC
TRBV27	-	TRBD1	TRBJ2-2	CASSPRQGAGELFF	TGTGCCAGCAGTCCCCGACAGGGCGCCGGGGAGCTGTTTTTT
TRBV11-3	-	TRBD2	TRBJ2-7	CASSFHLAGTEQYF	TGTGCCAGCAGCTTTCATCTAGCGGGAACCGAGCAGTACTTC
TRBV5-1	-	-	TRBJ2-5	CASSFCCNHPQETQYF	TGCGCCAGCAGCTTCTGTTGCAATCATCCCCAAGAGACCCAGTACTTC
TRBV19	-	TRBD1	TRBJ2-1	CATRTGGNEQFF	TGTGCCACGAGGACAGGGGGGAATGAGCAGTTCTTC